These T cell receptor beta chains were read from a single sample in a study of cytomegalovirus exposure and HLA in healthy donors. Data came from immunoSEQ multiplex PCR; TCRdb stores just in-frame clones and leaves some out. The sample has about 95,000 clones; around 84% are singletons. Sequenced material: PBMCs. Receptor source: a man between 18 and 29 years old in good health and CMV-seropositive. Each CDR3 is given with its conserved first and last residue. Fields, in order: clone size, D gene, J gene, CDR3 length, V gene, CDR3 DNA, CDR3 protein. A D gene is named only where the DNA matches it firmly. The size field is filled for only some rows; it gives once, few, many or a size class.

NA	NA	TRBJ1-1	12	TRBV13	TGTGCCAGCAGCTTAGTCGACAGGATAGCTTTCTTT	CASSLVDRIAFF
NA	NA	TRBJ1-2	14	TRBV27	TGTGCCAGCAGTTTAGTAGGGGTTGGCTATGGCTACACCTTC	CASSLVGVGYGYTF
NA	NA	TRBJ1-5	14	TRBV2	TGTGCCAGCAGGCGGGGGAGTGGGGATCAGCCCCAGCATTTT	CASRRGSGDQPQHF
NA	NA	TRBJ2-7	11	TRBV5-1	TGCGCCAGCCCTAGCTCCTACGAGCAGTACTTC	CASPSSYEQYF
NA	NA	TRBJ2-3	15	TRBV28	TGTGCCAGCAGTATCTCAGGGGTACGGGCAGATACGCAGTATTTT	CASSISGVRADTQYF
NA	NA	TRBJ1-5	16	TRBV5-8	TGTGCCAGCAGCTGGCCCCGGGACACCAGCAGGCAGCCCCAGCATTTT	CASSWPRDTSRQPQHF
NA	TRBD1	TRBJ2-1	16	TRBV7-9	TGTGCCAGCAGCTTAGAGGCAGGGGGTTGGTACAATGAGCAGTTCTTC	CASSLEAGGWYNEQFF
NA	NA	TRBJ2-5	14	TRBV29-1	TGCAGCGGCGACCTCAGGGGAGCCCAAGAGACCCAGTACTTC	CSGDLRGAQETQYF
NA	TRBD2	TRBJ2-1	15	TRBV10-3	TGTGCCATCAGGGAAGGGCTGGGAGGGTACAATGAGCAGTTCTTC	CAIREGLGGYNEQFF
NA	NA	TRBJ2-1	15	TRBV12-1	TGTGCCAGCAGCTTTGTCGGGAGGGCGAAAAATGAGCAGTTCTTC	CASSFVGRAKNEQFF
NA	NA	TRBJ1-2	14	TRBV11-3	TGTGCCAGCAGCTTCTTAGGGGGAAACTATGGCTACACCTTC	CASSFLGGNYGYTF
NA	NA	TRBJ1-2	14	TRBV21-1	TGTGCCAGCAGCAAACAGGGGAAGGAATATGGCTACACCTTC	CASSKQGKEYGYTF
NA	NA	TRBJ2-7	15	TRBV6-1	TGTGCCAGCAAGGCCTGGGCAGGGGCTTTCCACGAGCAGTACTTC	CASKAWAGAFHEQYF
NA	NA	TRBJ2-1	13	TRBV19	TGTGCCAGTAGTCCCCAGGGATTTAATGAGCAGTTCTTC	CASSPQGFNEQFF
NA	NA	TRBJ1-1	17	TRBV5-6	TGTGCCAGCAGCTTGGGTTTCGGTGGGGGGGTTGGCACTGAAGCTTTCTTT	CASSLGFGGGVGTEAFF
NA	TRBD2	TRBJ2-1	18	TRBV4-1	TGCGCCAGCAGCCATCGGACTAGCGGGAGAAGCTCCTACAATGAGCAGTTCTTC	CASSHRTSGRSSYNEQFF
NA	NA	TRBJ2-1	11	TRBV29-1	TGCAGCGTTGACAAATACAATGAGCAGTTCTTC	CSVDKYNEQFF
NA	NA	TRBJ2-2	14	TRBV9	TGTGCCAGCGGGATGGGTCAGGGGACCGGGGAGCTGTTTTTT	CASGMGQGTGELFF
NA	NA	TRBJ2-3	14	TRBV27	TGTGCCAGCAGTTACACAGGGTCCACAGATACGCAGTATTTT	CASSYTGSTDTQYF
NA	TRBD1	TRBJ1-2	15	TRBV18	TGTGCCAGCTCACCGAGGACAGGGGGTGTCTATGGCTACACCTTC	CASSPRTGGVYGYTF
NA	TRBD1	TRBJ2-7	15	TRBV28	TGTGCCAGCAGTCCCGGGACAGGGAGCTCCTACGAGCAGTACTTC	CASSPGTGSSYEQYF
NA	NA	TRBJ1-2	16	TRBV5-1	TGCGCCAGCAGCTCCTCGGGCGGGACCGTTACCCATGGCTACACCTTC	CASSSSGGTVTHGYTF
NA	TRBD1	TRBJ1-2	15	TRBV6-1	TGTGCCAGCAGTGGTACAGGGGGCGCTGGGTATGGCTACACCTTC	CASSGTGGAGYGYTF
once	TRBD2	TRBJ2-1	15	TRBV27	TGTGCCAGCAGTTTAAGCGGGAGCTCCTACAATGAGCAGTTCTTC	CASSLSGSSYNEQFF
NA	TRBD1	TRBJ1-1	16	TRBV19	TGTGCCAGTAGTATCGGGACAGCTTCGATGAACACTGAAGCTTTCTTT	CASSIGTASMNTEAFF
NA	TRBD1	TRBJ1-4	14	TRBV19	TGTGCCAGTAGAACCAACCGGGACAGGGGTAGACTGTTTTTT	CASRTNRDRGRLFF
NA	NA	TRBJ2-2	13	TRBV7-8	TGTGCCAGCAGCTTAGGGAGCACCGGGGGGCTGTTTTTT	CASSLGSTGGLFF
NA	TRBD1	TRBJ1-5	17	TRBV19	TGTGCCAGTAGTATTACGGACAGGGGTAGGGGCAATCAGCCCCAGCATTTT	CASSITDRGRGNQPQHF
NA	NA	TRBJ2-1	13	TRBV5-1	TGCGCCAGCAGCTTGGGGCATAGCGCCCCCCCGTTCTTC	CASSLGHSAPPFF
NA	TRBD2	TRBJ2-7	13	TRBV27	TGTGCCAGCACTCCTAGCGGTACCTACGAGCAGTACTTC	CASTPSGTYEQYF
NA	TRBD1	TRBJ2-1	15	TRBV27	TGTGCCAGCAGTTATACAGGGGGCGAATACAATGAGCAGTTCTTC	CASSYTGGEYNEQFF
NA	TRBD1	TRBJ2-7	14	TRBV9	TGTGCCAGCAGCCCCCGGGACAGGTCCTACGAGCAGTACTTC	CASSPRDRSYEQYF
NA	NA	TRBJ2-1	13	TRBV9	TGTGCCAGCAGCGTAGGAACTGAGAATGAGCAGTTCTTC	CASSVGTENEQFF
NA	NA	TRBJ1-2	15	TRBV7-5	TGTGTCAGAAGCTTAAAAGGGCTTGAGAGGGATGGCTACACCTTC	CVRSLKGLERDGYTF
NA	NA	TRBJ2-2	15	TRBV28	TGTGCCAGCCTAAAGAGACAGGAGAACACCGGGGAGCTGTTTTTT	CASLKRQENTGELFF
NA	TRBD1	TRBJ2-5	14	TRBV9	TGTGCCAGCAGCTCCACAGGGGGGAGAGAGACCCAGTACTTC	CASSSTGGRETQYF
once	TRBD2	TRBJ2-5	15	TRBV13	TGTGCCAGCAGCGGCGGGACTAGCGGGGGGGAGACCCAGTACTTC	CASSGGTSGGETQYF
NA	TRBD1	TRBJ1-2	13	TRBV19	TGTGCCAGTAGCCCCGGACAGGGGTTTGGCTACACCTTC	CASSPGQGFGYTF
NA	TRBD1	TRBJ2-1	17	TRBV19	TGTGCCAGCTCTAGTATAGGTCGACAGGGATCCCACAATGAGCAGTTCTTC	CASSSIGRQGSHNEQFF
once	NA	TRBJ2-7	14	TRBV7-8	TGTGCCAGCAGCTTTGGCCAGGGGCGACACGAGCAGTACTTC	CASSFGQGRHEQYF
NA	TRBD1	TRBJ2-3	15	TRBV7-3	TGTGCCAGCAGCACGACCGGGACAGACACAGATACGCAGTATTTT	CASSTTGTDTDTQYF
NA	TRBD2	TRBJ2-1	13	TRBV29-1	TGCAGCGTTGAAGTCCTAGCGGGGAATGAGCAGTTCTTC	CSVEVLAGNEQFF
NA	NA	TRBJ2-3	17	TRBV11-3	TGTGCCAGCAGTTTAAACTTCGGGGGTAGCAGCACAGATACGCAGTATTTT	CASSLNFGGSSTDTQYF
NA	TRBD2	TRBJ2-5	16	TRBV28	TGTGCCAGCAGTTTATTTGGACTAGCGGAGGGAAGGACCCAGTACTTC	CASSLFGLAEGRTQYF
NA	TRBD1	TRBJ2-2	15	TRBV28	TGTGCCAGCAGTCCGGGACAGGGGATCTCCGGGGAGCTGTTTTTT	CASSPGQGISGELFF
NA	TRBD1	TRBJ2-5	15	TRBV5-1	TGCGCCAGCAGCTTCCGAGGGGTACAGGGGGAGACCCAGTACTTC	CASSFRGVQGETQYF